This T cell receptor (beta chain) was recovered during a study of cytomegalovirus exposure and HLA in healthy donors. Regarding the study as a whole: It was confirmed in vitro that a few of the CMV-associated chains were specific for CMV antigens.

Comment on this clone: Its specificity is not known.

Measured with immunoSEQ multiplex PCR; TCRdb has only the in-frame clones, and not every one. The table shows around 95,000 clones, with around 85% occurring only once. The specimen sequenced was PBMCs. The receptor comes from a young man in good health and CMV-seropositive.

The CDR3 sequence: CASSLAQGENTGELFF. CDR3 coding DNA: TGCGCCAGCAGCTTGGCTCAGGGGGAGAACACCGGGGAGCTGTTTTTT. The J gene is TRBJ2-2, the V gene TRBV5-1; 7 bases map to TRBD1. Per the germline V gene, CDR1 is SGHRS and CDR2 is YFSETQ. V was clipped by 0 bases and J by 1 base; unmatched bases: 3. The CDR3 is made up of 16 amino acids.